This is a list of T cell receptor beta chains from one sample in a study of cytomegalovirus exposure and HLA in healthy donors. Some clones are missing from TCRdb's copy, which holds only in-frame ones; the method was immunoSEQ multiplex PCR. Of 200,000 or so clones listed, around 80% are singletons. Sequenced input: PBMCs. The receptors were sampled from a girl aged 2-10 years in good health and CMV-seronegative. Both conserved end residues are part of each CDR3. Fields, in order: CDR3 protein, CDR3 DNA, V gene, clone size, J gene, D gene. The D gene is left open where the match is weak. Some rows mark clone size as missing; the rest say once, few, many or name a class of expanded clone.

cdr3_aa: CASTKVWDRSSYEQYF
cdr3_nt: TGTGCCAGCACCAAAGTCTGGGACAGGAGCTCCTACGAGCAGTACTTC
v_call: TRBV6-6
clone_size: -
j_call: TRBJ2-7
d_call: TRBD1

cdr3_aa: CSANRVETQYF
cdr3_nt: TGCAGTGCTAACAGGGTAGAGACCCAGTACTTC
v_call: TRBV20-1
clone_size: -
j_call: TRBJ2-5
d_call: -

cdr3_aa: CAWSVRGFGYTF
cdr3_nt: TGTGCCTGGAGTGTTCGGGGATTCGGCTACACCTTC
v_call: TRBV30
clone_size: few
j_call: TRBJ1-2
d_call: -

cdr3_aa: CASGDSASDNEQFF
cdr3_nt: TGTGCTAGTGGTGACAGTGCCTCGGACAATGAGCAGTTCTTC
v_call: TRBV12-5
clone_size: -
j_call: TRBJ2-1
d_call: -

cdr3_aa: CASSSIRQGRYEQYF
cdr3_nt: TGTGCCAGCAGTTCCATCAGACAGGGGAGGTACGAGCAGTACTTC
v_call: TRBV6-5
clone_size: -
j_call: TRBJ2-7
d_call: TRBD1

cdr3_aa: CASRRPVTSGNEQFF
cdr3_nt: TGTGCCAGCAGGCGCCCGGTGACTAGCGGCAATGAGCAGTTCTTC
v_call: TRBV6-5
clone_size: -
j_call: TRBJ2-1
d_call: TRBD2

cdr3_aa: CASSLGEHYEQYF
cdr3_nt: TGTGCCAGCAGTTTAGGGGAGCACTACGAGCAGTACTTC
v_call: TRBV27
clone_size: -
j_call: TRBJ2-7
d_call: -

cdr3_aa: CASSPDRPATEAFF
cdr3_nt: TGTGCCAGCAGCCCGGACAGGCCCGCCACTGAAGCTTTCTTT
v_call: TRBV5-6
clone_size: -
j_call: TRBJ1-1
d_call: TRBD1

cdr3_aa: CASSYSILAGGNTIYF
cdr3_nt: TGTGCCAGCAGTTACTCGATATTAGCGGGGGGAAACACCATATATTTT
v_call: TRBV6-5
clone_size: few
j_call: TRBJ1-3
d_call: -

cdr3_aa: CASSPGGSETQYF
cdr3_nt: TGCGCCAGCAGCCCAGGGGGCTCAGAGACCCAGTACTTC
v_call: TRBV5-1
clone_size: -
j_call: TRBJ2-5
d_call: TRBD1

cdr3_aa: CASSQGQGPSPLHF
cdr3_nt: TGTGCCAGCAGTCAGGGGCAAGGGCCCTCACCCCTCCACTTT
v_call: TRBV6-5
clone_size: -
j_call: TRBJ1-6
d_call: -

cdr3_aa: CASSEPGNSPLHF
cdr3_nt: TGTGCCAGCAGCGAACCAGGGAATTCACCCCTCCACTTT
v_call: TRBV9
clone_size: -
j_call: TRBJ1-6
d_call: -

cdr3_aa: CASSLLRARGETQYF
cdr3_nt: TGTGCCAGCAGCTTATTACGGGCCCGGGGGGAGACCCAGTACTTC
v_call: TRBV5-6
clone_size: -
j_call: TRBJ2-5
d_call: -

cdr3_aa: CASSVNPGRGELFF
cdr3_nt: TGTGCCAGCAGCGTTAATCCAGGGCGTGGGGAGCTGTTTTTT
v_call: TRBV9
clone_size: -
j_call: TRBJ2-2
d_call: -

cdr3_aa: CASSLWGSDTQYF
cdr3_nt: TGTGCCAGCAGCTTATGGGGCTCAGATACGCAGTATTTT
v_call: TRBV7-9
clone_size: -
j_call: TRBJ2-3
d_call: -

cdr3_aa: CASRDRAKNIQYF
cdr3_nt: TGTGCCAGTCGGGACAGGGCCAAAAACATTCAGTACTTC
v_call: TRBV19
clone_size: once
j_call: TRBJ2-4
d_call: TRBD1

cdr3_aa: CASSHRGLMNTEAFF
cdr3_nt: TGTGCCAGCAGCCACAGGGGGCTCATGAACACTGAAGCTTTCTTT
v_call: TRBV5-4
clone_size: -
j_call: TRBJ1-1
d_call: TRBD1

cdr3_aa: CASRSPGQTYEQYF
cdr3_nt: TGTGCCAGCAGATCTCCGGGACAGACCTACGAGCAGTACTTC
v_call: TRBV27
clone_size: -
j_call: TRBJ2-7
d_call: TRBD1

cdr3_aa: CAWSGLAPLEQYF
cdr3_nt: TGTGCCTGGAGTGGCCTAGCGCCGCTCGAGCAGTACTTC
v_call: TRBV30
clone_size: -
j_call: TRBJ2-7
d_call: -

cdr3_aa: CASGQGEAFF
cdr3_nt: TGTGCCAGTGGACAGGGAGAAGCTTTCTTT
v_call: TRBV6-5
clone_size: -
j_call: TRBJ1-1
d_call: TRBD1

cdr3_aa: CSVDGGGVSTQYF
cdr3_nt: TGCAGCGTTGACGGAGGAGGTGTTTCAACCCAGTACTTC
v_call: TRBV29-1
clone_size: -
j_call: TRBJ2-5
d_call: -

cdr3_aa: CASSVGGAGWEQYF
cdr3_nt: TGTGCCAGCAGCGTAGGGGGCGCGGGGTGGGAGCAGTACTTC
v_call: TRBV13
clone_size: -
j_call: TRBJ2-7
d_call: -

cdr3_aa: CASSDLLALNEQYF
cdr3_nt: TGTGCCAGCAGCGATTTACTAGCGCTTAACGAGCAGTACTTC
v_call: TRBV7-9
clone_size: -
j_call: TRBJ2-7
d_call: TRBD2

cdr3_aa: CASSWTSGSGDSYNEQFF
cdr3_nt: TGTGCCAGCAGCTGGACTAGCGGGTCCGGGGACTCCTACAATGAGCAGTTCTTC
v_call: TRBV7-9
clone_size: -
j_call: TRBJ2-1
d_call: TRBD2

cdr3_aa: CASSQIGGGGQPQHF
cdr3_nt: TGCGCCAGCAGCCAAATAGGCGGGGGCGGCCAGCCCCAGCATTTT
v_call: TRBV4-1
clone_size: -
j_call: TRBJ1-5
d_call: -

cdr3_aa: CASSRSGTITERKFF
cdr3_nt: TGCGCCAGCAGCCGTTCCGGGACTATTACAGAAAGAAAGTTCTTC
v_call: TRBV4-1
clone_size: -
j_call: TRBJ2-1
d_call: TRBD2

cdr3_aa: CASSPGQGNTEAFF
cdr3_nt: TGTGCCAGCAGCCCGGGACAGGGCAACACTGAAGCTTTCTTT
v_call: TRBV4-2
clone_size: -
j_call: TRBJ1-1
d_call: TRBD1

cdr3_aa: CASRQGANTEAFF
cdr3_nt: TGTGCCAGCAGGCAGGGGGCGAACACTGAAGCTTTCTTT
v_call: TRBV6-5
clone_size: -
j_call: TRBJ1-1
d_call: TRBD1

cdr3_aa: CASSPSTLGLDTQYF
cdr3_nt: TGTGCCAGCAGCCCTAGCACTCTAGGTCTAGATACGCAGTATTTT
v_call: TRBV28
clone_size: -
j_call: TRBJ2-3
d_call: -

cdr3_aa: CASSQQTEQFF
cdr3_nt: TGTGCCAGCAGCCAGCAGACAGAGCAGTTCTTC
v_call: TRBV4-2
clone_size: -
j_call: TRBJ2-1
d_call: -

cdr3_aa: CASTSGGGDQETQYF
cdr3_nt: TGCGCCAGCACCTCCGGAGGGGGGGACCAAGAGACCCAGTACTTC
v_call: TRBV5-1
clone_size: few
j_call: TRBJ2-5
d_call: -

cdr3_aa: CATSRGTSSAGQYF
cdr3_nt: TGTGCCACCAGCAGAGGAACTTCATCGGCGGGGCAGTACTTC
v_call: TRBV15
clone_size: -
j_call: TRBJ2-7
d_call: -

cdr3_aa: CASSTTGGEQYF
cdr3_nt: TGCGCCAGCAGCACCACAGGTGGCGAGCAGTACTTC
v_call: TRBV5-1
clone_size: -
j_call: TRBJ2-7
d_call: -

cdr3_aa: CASSLGGGHSVYEQYF
cdr3_nt: TGTGCCAGCAGCTTAGGCGGAGGGCATAGTGTCTACGAGCAGTACTTC
v_call: TRBV7-3
clone_size: -
j_call: TRBJ2-7
d_call: -

cdr3_aa: CASSYPGQLSTQYF
cdr3_nt: TGTGCCAGCAGTTACCCGGGACAGCTCTCGACCCAGTACTTC
v_call: TRBV6-5
clone_size: -
j_call: TRBJ2-5
d_call: TRBD1

cdr3_aa: CASSFLLTGYQPQHF
cdr3_nt: TGTGCCAGCAGCTTCTTACTGACAGGGTATCAGCCCCAGCATTTT
v_call: TRBV6-1
clone_size: once
j_call: TRBJ1-5
d_call: TRBD1

cdr3_aa: CASSLGLASTGELFF
cdr3_nt: TGTGCCAGCAGCTTAGGACTAGCAAGCACCGGGGAGCTGTTTTTT
v_call: TRBV5-6
clone_size: -
j_call: TRBJ2-2
d_call: TRBD2

cdr3_aa: CASSRPGTEAYEQYF
cdr3_nt: TGCGCCAGCAGCCGACCCGGGACAGAAGCCTACGAGCAGTACTTC
v_call: TRBV4-1
clone_size: -
j_call: TRBJ2-7
d_call: TRBD1

cdr3_aa: CASSFLAGGAYEQYF
cdr3_nt: TGTGCCAGCAGTTTCCTAGCGGGGGGGGCTTACGAGCAGTACTTC
v_call: TRBV27
clone_size: once
j_call: TRBJ2-7
d_call: TRBD2

cdr3_aa: CASSSGLSYEQYF
cdr3_nt: TGTGCCAGCAGCTCCGGACTCTCCTACGAGCAGTACTTC
v_call: TRBV5-6
clone_size: -
j_call: TRBJ2-7
d_call: -

cdr3_aa: CAISNRGYGNTIYF
cdr3_nt: TGTGCCATCAGCAACAGGGGGTATGGAAACACCATATATTTT
v_call: TRBV10-3
clone_size: -
j_call: TRBJ1-3
d_call: TRBD1

cdr3_aa: CASSLSGRSGYEQYF
cdr3_nt: TGTGCCAGCAGCTTAAGCGGGAGAAGCGGCTACGAGCAGTACTTC
v_call: TRBV7-2
clone_size: -
j_call: TRBJ2-7
d_call: TRBD2

cdr3_aa: CASSEIRWGPMNEQFF
cdr3_nt: TGTGCCAGCAGCGAGATCAGGTGGGGGCCTATGAATGAGCAGTTCTTC
v_call: TRBV13
clone_size: -
j_call: TRBJ2-1
d_call: -

cdr3_aa: CSVVYRQETQYF
cdr3_nt: TGCAGCGTTGTGTACCGGCAAGAGACCCAGTACTTC
v_call: TRBV29-1
clone_size: -
j_call: TRBJ2-5
d_call: -

cdr3_aa: CASSVGQGADYGYTF
cdr3_nt: TGCGCCAGCAGCGTAGGACAGGGGGCTGACTATGGCTACACCTTC
v_call: TRBV5-1
clone_size: -
j_call: TRBJ1-2
d_call: TRBD1

cdr3_aa: CVSSGLTGRTEAFF
cdr3_nt: TGTGTCAGCAGTGGGCTTACAGGGAGAACTGAAGCTTTCTTT
v_call: TRBV25-1
clone_size: -
j_call: TRBJ1-1
d_call: -

cdr3_aa: CASSAIRADTQYF
cdr3_nt: TGTGCCAGCAGCGCCATCCGGGCAGATACGCAGTATTTT
v_call: TRBV9
clone_size: -
j_call: TRBJ2-3
d_call: -

cdr3_aa: CASSQDRGNTEAFF
cdr3_nt: TGCGCCAGCAGCCAAGATCGGGGGAACACTGAAGCTTTCTTT
v_call: TRBV4-1
clone_size: -
j_call: TRBJ1-1
d_call: -

cdr3_aa: CASTQAGESYEQFF
cdr3_nt: TGTGCCAGCACCCAAGCGGGAGAGAGCTATGAGCAGTTCTTC
v_call: TRBV7-9
clone_size: -
j_call: TRBJ2-1
d_call: TRBD2

cdr3_aa: CASSVARGQGADKLFF
cdr3_nt: TGCGCCAGCAGCGTTGCCCGGGGACAGGGGGCGGACAAACTGTTTTTT
v_call: TRBV5-1
clone_size: -
j_call: TRBJ1-4
d_call: TRBD1